What follows are 11 T cell receptor beta chains derived from one specimen sequenced in a study of early T cells in non-severe SARS-CoV-2 infection (TCRdb year 2021). Receptor libraries were prepared by 5' RACE. The reads were generated on a NextSeq 500. TCRdb redid the processing of the public reads, applying fastp at Q25 and MiXCR, and retained in-frame beta chains. When rows share a CDR3 protein, they turn into one entry using the most common DNA and genes. The sample table shows approximately 27,000 distinct CDR3 sequences, and about 6.1% are seen once. Jointly, the top ten make up about 5% of the sample. The sequencing input was whole blood. The receptors shown here come from an adult who was a healthcare worker with PCR-confirmed SARS-CoV-2 infection or an uninfected control (not recorded which).

This clonotype was observed at least ten times. The chain joins TRBV19 to TRBJ1-5, with TRBD1 matching 8 bases. The CDR3 covers 15 residues. The junction had 6 bases not matched to a gene; V was cut back by 8 bases and J by 0 bases. The germline V gene encodes CDR1 LNHDA and CDR2 SQIVND (reference sequence). CDR3 sequence (DNA): TGTGCCAGTGCTGGACAGGGAGGTAGCAATCAGCCCCAGCATTTT. Translated, it gives CASAGQGGSNQPQHF.

The gene calls are TRBV28 and TRBJ2-6; no clear D gene. In germline, CDR1 is MDHEN, CDR2 SYDVKM. The CDR3 spans 15 residues. Trimming left V 3 bases short and J 0 bases short, with 6 bases between. The CDR3 protein is CASSLRSSGANVLTF. For the CDR3, the DNA is TGTGCCAGCAGTTTGAGGAGCTCTGGGGCCAACGTCCTGACTTTC.

A few counts support this clonotype. The J gene is TRBJ2-7, the V gene TRBV7-8; D is uncertain. The CDR3 covers 13 residues. Germline assignment: CDR1 SGHVS and CDR2 FQNEAQ. V lost 9 bases to trimming and J lost 2 bases, with 14 bases between them. CDR3 amino acids: CASNLPPAYEQYF. Here the CDR3 DNA reads TGTGCCAGTAATCTTCCACCAGCCTACGAGCAGTACTTC.

This clonotype was detected many times. The chain combines TRBV12-3 or TRBV12-4 with TRBJ1-6; TRBD1 is a possible D gene (5 bases). Deletions cut 3 bases from V and 18 bases from J, with 15 bases between. The CDR3 covers 12 residues. CDR3 DNA: TGTGCCAGCAGTTTTTCCCCAGGGACGAGCCACTTT. It is translated as CASSFSPGTSHF.

This clonotype appeared a few times. This chain uses TRBV29-1 with TRBJ2-7; a weak D match, TRBD1 (5 bases). The V end lost 6 bases, the J end lost 3 bases, and 9 bases lay between the germline ends. The CDR3 is 11 amino acids. Germline loops: CDR1 SQVTM, CDR2 ANQGSEA. The CDR3 sequence: CSVLDSYEQYF. In nucleotides, the CDR3 is TGCAGCGTCCTAGACAGCTACGAGCAGTACTTC.

In this sample, this clonotype turned up many times. The chain is built from TRBV14 and TRBJ2-7, with D hard to call. The V gene lost 1 base and the J gene lost 3 bases, with 13 bases spanning the gap. CDR1 is SGHDN and CDR2 is FVKESK in the germline V gene. CDR3 length equals 15 residues. The CDR3 reads CASSQVRDRRYEQYF. CDR3 DNA sequence: TGTGCCAGCAGCCAAGTACGCGACCGCCGCTACGAGCAGTACTTC.

This clonotype was detected many times. This sequence joins TRBV7-9 and TRBJ2-7, with D possibly TRBD1 on 5 matching bases. The CDR3 covers 15 residues. Trimming stripped 1 base from V and 2 bases from J, with 12 bases between. Germline values: CDR1 SEHNR, CDR2 FQNEAQ (reference sequence). The CDR3 DNA follows: TGTGCCAGCAGCTTAGTGGGGCTCGCAACCTACGAGCAGTACTTC. Amino acid sequence: CASSLVGLATYEQYF.

This clonotype showed up many times. In nucleotides, the CDR3 is TGTGCCAGCACCGCAGGGCCGACGCAGTATTTT. It encodes CASTAGPTQYF. The chain couples TRBV28 to TRBJ2-3; TRBD1 is a possible D gene (5 bases). Germline CDR1 MDHEN, CDR2 SYDVKM. V lost 7 bases, J lost 9 bases, and 11 bases lay in between. The CDR3 runs to 11 residues. Filled out from reference TRBV28 and TRBJ2-3, the complete variable domain reads DVKVTQSSRYLVKRTGEKVFLECVQDMDHENMFWYRQDPGLGLRLIYFSYDVKMKEKGDIPEGYSVSREKKERFSLILESASTNQTSMYLCASTAGPTQYFGPGTRLTVL.

Many counts were recorded for this clonotype. The gene calls are TRBV6-5 and TRBJ2-3; the D gene is possibly TRBD2 (6 bases). Germline CDR1 and CDR2: MNHEY and SVGAGI. Trimming cost V 6 bases and J 1 base, with 8 bases left between them. The CDR3 contains 13 residues. The CDR3 nucleotides read TGTGCCAGCAGACTAGCAGGCACAGATACGCAGTATTTT. The encoded protein is CASRLAGTDTQYF.

The rearrangement joins TRBV6-1 to TRBJ2-2; tentative D call: TRBD1 (6 bases). Trimming pared 5 bases from V and 5 bases from J, leaving 9 bases between. From germline, CDR1 is MNHNS and CDR2 SASEGT. The CDR3 runs to 13 residues. The CDR3 here is CASSPGTTGELFF. CDR3 sequence (DNA): TGTGCCAGCAGTCCCGGGACAACCGGGGAGCTGTTTTTT.

This clonotype is labeled as medium-sized (0.01 to 0.1%). The chain combines TRBV6-2 or TRBV6-3 with TRBJ1-1; 9 bases agree with TRBD1. The J segment lost 5 bases and the V segment lost 3 bases, leaving 13 bases of the junction unmatched. Germline assignment: CDR1 MNHEY and CDR2 SVGEGT. The CDR3 has 17 amino acids. The CDR3 loop reads CASSYPGQGWMETEAFF. In nucleotides, the CDR3 is TGTGCCAGCAGTTATCCGGGACAGGGTTGGATGGAAACTGAAGCTTTCTTT.